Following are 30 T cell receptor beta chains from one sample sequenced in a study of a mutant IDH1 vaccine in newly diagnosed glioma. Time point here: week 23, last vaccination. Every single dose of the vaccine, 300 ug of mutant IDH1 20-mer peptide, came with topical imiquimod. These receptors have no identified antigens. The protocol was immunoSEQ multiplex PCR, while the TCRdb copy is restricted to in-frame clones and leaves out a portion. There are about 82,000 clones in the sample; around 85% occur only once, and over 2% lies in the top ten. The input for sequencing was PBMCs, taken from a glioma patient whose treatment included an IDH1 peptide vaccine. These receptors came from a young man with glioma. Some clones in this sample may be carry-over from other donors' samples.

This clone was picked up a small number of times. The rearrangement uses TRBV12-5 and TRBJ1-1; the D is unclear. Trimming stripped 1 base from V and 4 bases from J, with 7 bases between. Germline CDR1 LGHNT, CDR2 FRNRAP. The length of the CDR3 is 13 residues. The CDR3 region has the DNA TGTGCTAGTGGTTTGGCACAGACCACTGAAGCTTTCTTT. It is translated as CASGLAQTTEAFF.

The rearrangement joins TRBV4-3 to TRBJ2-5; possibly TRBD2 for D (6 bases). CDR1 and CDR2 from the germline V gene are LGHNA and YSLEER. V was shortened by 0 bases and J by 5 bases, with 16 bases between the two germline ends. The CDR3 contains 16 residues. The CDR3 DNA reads TGCGCCAGCAGCCAAGATCTCGGGGGTGTCGGGGAGACCCAGTACTTC. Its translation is CASSQDLGGVGETQYF.

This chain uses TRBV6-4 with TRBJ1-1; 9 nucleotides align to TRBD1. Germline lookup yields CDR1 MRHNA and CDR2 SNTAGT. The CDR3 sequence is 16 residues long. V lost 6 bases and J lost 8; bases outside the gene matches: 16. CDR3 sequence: CASSAQPSGTGTEAFF. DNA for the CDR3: TGTGCCAGCAGCGCCCAACCGTCCGGGACAGGGACCGAAGCTTTCTTT.

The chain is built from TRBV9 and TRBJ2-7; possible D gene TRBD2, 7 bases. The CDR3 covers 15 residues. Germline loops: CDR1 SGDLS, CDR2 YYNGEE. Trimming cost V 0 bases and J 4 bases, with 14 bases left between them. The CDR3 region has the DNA TGTGCCAGCAGCGTAGGAGGGGGGGCGCGGTACGAGCAGTACTTC. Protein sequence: CASSVGGGARYEQYF.

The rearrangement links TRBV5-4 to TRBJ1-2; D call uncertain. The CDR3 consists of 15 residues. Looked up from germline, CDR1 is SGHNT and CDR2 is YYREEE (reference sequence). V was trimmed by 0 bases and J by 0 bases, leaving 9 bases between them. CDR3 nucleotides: TGTGCCAGCAGCTTGGAGGGATCCACTAACTATGGCTACACCTTC. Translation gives CASSLEGSTNYGYTF. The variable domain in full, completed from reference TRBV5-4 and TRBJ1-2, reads ETGVTQSPTHLIKTRGQQVTLRCSSQSGHNTVSWYQQALGQGPQFIFQYYREEENGRGNFPPRFSGLQFPNYSSELNVNALELDDSALYLCASSLEGSTNYGYTFGSGTRLTVV.

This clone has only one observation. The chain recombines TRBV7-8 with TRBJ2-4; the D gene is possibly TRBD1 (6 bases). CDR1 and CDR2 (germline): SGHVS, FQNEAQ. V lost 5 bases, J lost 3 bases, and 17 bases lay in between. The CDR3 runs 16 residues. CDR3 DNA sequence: TGTGCCAGCAGCACCAAAACCGGGACAAACAAAAACATTCAGTACTTC. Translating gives CASSTKTGTNKNIQYF. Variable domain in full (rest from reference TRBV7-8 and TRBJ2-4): GAGVSQSPRYKVAKRGQDVALRCDPISGHVSLFWYQQALGQGPEFLTYFQNEAQLDKSGLPSDRFFAERPEGSVSTLKIQRTQQEDSAVYLCASSTKTGTNKNIQYFGAGTRLSVL.

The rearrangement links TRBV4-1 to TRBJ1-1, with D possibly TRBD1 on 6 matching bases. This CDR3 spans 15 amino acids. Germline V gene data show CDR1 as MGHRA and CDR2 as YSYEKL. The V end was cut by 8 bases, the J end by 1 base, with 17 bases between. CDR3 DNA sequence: TGCGCCAGCCAGGGACCCCAGGGGACGAACACTGAAGCTTTCTTT. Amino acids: CASQGPQGTNTEAFF.

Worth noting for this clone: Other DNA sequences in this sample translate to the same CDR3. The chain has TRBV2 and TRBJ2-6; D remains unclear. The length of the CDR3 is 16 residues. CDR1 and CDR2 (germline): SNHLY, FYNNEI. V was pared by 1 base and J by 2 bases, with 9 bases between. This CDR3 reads CASSEDSPPGANVLTF. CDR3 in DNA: TGTGCCAGCAGTGAAGATTCCCCACCTGGGGCCAACGTCCTGACTTTC.

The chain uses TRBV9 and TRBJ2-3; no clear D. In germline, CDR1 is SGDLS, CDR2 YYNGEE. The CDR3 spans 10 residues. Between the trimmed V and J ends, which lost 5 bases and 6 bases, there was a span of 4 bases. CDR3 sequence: CASSGDTQYF. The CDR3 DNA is TGTGCCAGCAGTGGGGATACGCAGTATTTT.

Written as DNA, the CDR3 is TGTGCCAGCGGGGGGGAGAAGGGTCAGCCCCAGCATTTT. Its protein product is CASGGEKGQPQHF. The chain links TRBV2 to TRBJ1-5, with a possible D match to TRBD1 (5 bases). The V end lost 8 bases, the J end lost 6 bases, and 14 bases lay between the germline ends. In germline, CDR1 is SNHLY, CDR2 FYNNEI. The CDR3 extends over 13 amino acids.

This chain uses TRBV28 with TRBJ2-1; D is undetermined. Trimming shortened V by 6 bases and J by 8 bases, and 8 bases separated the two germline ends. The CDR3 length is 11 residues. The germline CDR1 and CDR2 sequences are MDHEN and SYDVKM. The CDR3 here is CASRMGYEQFF. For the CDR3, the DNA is TGTGCCAGCAGGATGGGGTATGAGCAGTTCTTC. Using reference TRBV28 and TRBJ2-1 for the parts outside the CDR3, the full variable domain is DVKVTQSSRYLVKRTGEKVFLECVQDMDHENMFWYRQDPGLGLRLIYFSYDVKMKEKGDIPEGYSVSREKKERFSLILESASTNQTSMYLCASRMGYEQFFGPGTRLTVL.

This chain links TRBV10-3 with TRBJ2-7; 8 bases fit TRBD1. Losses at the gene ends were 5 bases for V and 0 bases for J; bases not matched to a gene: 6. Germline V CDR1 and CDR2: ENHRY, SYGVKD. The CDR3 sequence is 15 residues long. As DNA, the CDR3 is TGTGCCATCAGTTACACGACAGGGGTCTCCTACGAGCAGTACTTC. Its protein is CAISYTTGVSYEQYF.

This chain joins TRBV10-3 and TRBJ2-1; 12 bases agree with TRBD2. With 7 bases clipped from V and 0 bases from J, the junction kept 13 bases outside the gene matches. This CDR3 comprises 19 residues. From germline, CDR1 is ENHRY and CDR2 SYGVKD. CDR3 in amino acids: CAITRRLAGEIISYNEQFF. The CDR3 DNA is TGTGCCATCACCCGGCGACTAGCGGGAGAAATAATCTCCTACAATGAGCAGTTCTTC.

Written as DNA, the CDR3 is TGTGCCAGCAGCTCAGGCAATCAGCCCCAGCATTTT. Translated: CASSSGNQPQHF. The chain joins TRBV28 to TRBJ1-5; D is unresolved. The length of the CDR3 is 12 residues. The germline CDR1 and CDR2 sequences are MDHEN and SYDVKM. Deletions cut 6 bases from V and 2 bases from J, with 5 bases between.

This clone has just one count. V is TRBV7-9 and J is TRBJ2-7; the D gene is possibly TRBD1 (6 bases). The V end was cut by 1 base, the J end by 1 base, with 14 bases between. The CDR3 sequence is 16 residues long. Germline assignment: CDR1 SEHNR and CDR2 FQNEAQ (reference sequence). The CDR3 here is CASSLVGRGFSYEQYF. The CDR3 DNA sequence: TGTGCCAGCAGCTTAGTGGGCAGGGGATTTTCCTACGAGCAGTACTTC.

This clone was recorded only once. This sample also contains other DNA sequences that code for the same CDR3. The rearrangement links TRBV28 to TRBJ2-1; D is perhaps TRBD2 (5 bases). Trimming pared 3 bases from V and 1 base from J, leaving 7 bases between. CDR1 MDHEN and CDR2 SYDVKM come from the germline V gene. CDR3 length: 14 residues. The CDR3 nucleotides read TGTGCCAGCAGTTTCCGGGGATCCTACAATGAGCAGTTCTTC. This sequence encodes CASSFRGSYNEQFF.

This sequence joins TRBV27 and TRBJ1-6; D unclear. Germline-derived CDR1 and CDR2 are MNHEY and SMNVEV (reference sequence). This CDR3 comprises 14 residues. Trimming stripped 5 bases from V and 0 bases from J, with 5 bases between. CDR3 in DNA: TGTGCCAGCAGTCAAAGCTCCTATAATTCACCCCTCCACTTT. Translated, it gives CASSQSSYNSPLHF.

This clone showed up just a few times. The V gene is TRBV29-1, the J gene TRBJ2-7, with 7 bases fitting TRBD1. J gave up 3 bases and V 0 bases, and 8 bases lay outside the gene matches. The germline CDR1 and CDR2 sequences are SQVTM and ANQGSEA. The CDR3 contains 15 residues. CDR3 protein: CSVEDGVGTVYEQYF. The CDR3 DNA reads TGCAGCGTTGAAGATGGAGTGGGGACAGTCTACGAGCAGTACTTC.

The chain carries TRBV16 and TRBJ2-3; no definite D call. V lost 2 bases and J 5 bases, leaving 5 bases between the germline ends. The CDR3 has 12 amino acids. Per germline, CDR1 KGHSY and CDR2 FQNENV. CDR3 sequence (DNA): TGTGCCAGCAGCCAACTCGGAGATACGCAGTATTTT. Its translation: CASSQLGDTQYF.

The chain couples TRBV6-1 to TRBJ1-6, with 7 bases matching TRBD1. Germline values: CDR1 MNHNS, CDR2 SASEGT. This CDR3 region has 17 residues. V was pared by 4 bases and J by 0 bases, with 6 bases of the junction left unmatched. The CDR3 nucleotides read TGTGCCAGCAGTGCCCGGGACAGTAGCTCCTATAATTCACCCCTCCACTTT. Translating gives CASSARDSSSYNSPLHF.

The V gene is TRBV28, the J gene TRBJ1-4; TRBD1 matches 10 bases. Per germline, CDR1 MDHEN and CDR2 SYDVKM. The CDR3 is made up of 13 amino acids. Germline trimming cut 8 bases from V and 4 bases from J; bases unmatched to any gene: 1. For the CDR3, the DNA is TGTGCCAGCCGGGACAGGGGTAATGAAAAACTGTTTTTT. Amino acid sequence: CASRDRGNEKLFF.

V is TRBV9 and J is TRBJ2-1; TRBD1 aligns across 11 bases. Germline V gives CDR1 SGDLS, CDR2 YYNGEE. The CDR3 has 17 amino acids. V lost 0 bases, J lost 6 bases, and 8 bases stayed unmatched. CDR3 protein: CASSVGGGGQGVNEQFF. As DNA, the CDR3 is TGTGCCAGCAGCGTAGGAGGCGGGGGACAGGGGGTCAATGAGCAGTTCTTC.

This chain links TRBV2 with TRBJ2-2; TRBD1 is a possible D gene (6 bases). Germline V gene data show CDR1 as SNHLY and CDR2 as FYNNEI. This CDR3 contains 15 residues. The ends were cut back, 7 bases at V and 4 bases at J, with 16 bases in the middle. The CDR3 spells CASTRQGPSTGELFF. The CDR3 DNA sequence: TGTGCCAGCACCCGCCAGGGGCCCTCCACCGGGGAGCTGTTTTTT. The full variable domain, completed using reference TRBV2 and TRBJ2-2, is EPEVTQTPSHQVTQMGQEVILRCVPISNHLYFYWYRQILGQKVEFLVSFYNNEISEKSEIFDDQFSVERPDGSNFTLKIRSTKLEDSAMYFCASTRQGPSTGELFFGEGSRLTVL.

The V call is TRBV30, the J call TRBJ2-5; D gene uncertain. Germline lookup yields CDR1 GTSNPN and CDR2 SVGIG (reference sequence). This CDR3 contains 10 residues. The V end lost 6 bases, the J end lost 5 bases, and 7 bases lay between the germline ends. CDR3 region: CACLGETQYF. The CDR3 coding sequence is TGTGCCTGCCTCGGGGAGACCCAGTACTTC.

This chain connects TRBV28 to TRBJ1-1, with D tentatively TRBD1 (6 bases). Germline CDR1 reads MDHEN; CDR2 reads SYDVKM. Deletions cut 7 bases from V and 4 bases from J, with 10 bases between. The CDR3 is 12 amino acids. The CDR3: CASTWGLTEAFF. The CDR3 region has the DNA TGTGCCAGCACTTGGGGGCTCACTGAAGCTTTCTTT.

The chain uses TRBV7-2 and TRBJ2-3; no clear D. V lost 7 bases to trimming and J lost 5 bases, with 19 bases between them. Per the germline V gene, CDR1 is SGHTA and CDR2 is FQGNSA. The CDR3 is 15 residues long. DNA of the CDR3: TGTGCCAGCACCTGGGTGAGCTCATCTGGAGATACGCAGTATTTT. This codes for CASTWVSSSGDTQYF.

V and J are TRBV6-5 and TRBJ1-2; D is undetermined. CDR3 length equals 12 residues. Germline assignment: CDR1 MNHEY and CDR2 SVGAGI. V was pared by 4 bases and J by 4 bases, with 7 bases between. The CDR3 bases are TGTGCCAGCAGTTCAATCGGCTATGGCTACACCTTC. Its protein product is CASSSIGYGYTF.

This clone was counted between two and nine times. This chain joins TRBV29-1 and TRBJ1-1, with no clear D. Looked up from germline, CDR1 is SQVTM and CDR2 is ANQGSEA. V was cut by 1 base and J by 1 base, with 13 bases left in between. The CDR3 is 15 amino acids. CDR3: CSVEGAAYGNTEAFF. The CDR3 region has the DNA TGCAGCGTTGAAGGGGCAGCTTACGGGAACACTGAAGCTTTCTTT.

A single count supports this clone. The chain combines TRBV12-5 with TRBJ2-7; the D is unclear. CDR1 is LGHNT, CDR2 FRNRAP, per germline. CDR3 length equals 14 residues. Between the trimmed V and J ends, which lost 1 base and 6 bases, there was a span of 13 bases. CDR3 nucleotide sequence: TGTGCTAGTGGTTTGGACTTAGATCGTCTCGAGCAGTACTTC. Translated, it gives CASGLDLDRLEQYF.

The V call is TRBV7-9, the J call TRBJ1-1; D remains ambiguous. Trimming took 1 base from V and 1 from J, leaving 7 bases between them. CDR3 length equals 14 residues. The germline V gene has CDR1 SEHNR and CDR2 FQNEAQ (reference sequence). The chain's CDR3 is CASSLVASNTEAFF. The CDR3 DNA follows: TGTGCCAGCAGCTTAGTCGCCTCGAACACTGAAGCTTTCTTT.